This paragraph reports one T cell receptor beta chain. Its recognized antigen is unknown. Per-base qualities were not stored, and no clone one base away is much larger. From its cysteine to its phenylalanine, the CDR3 spans 15 amino acids. Of all the DNA, just the CDR3 is kept, 45 bases in frame from base 1. Sequences SGHTA (CDR1) and FQGNSA (CDR2) are obtained from the germline V gene. V and J lose 3 bases and 7 bases, and a span of 16 bases separates them. The study tested focal radiation therapy combined with CTLA-4 blockade (ipilimumab) in patients with chemo-refractory metastatic non-small-cell lung cancer. The receptor library was made with the immunoSEQ multiplex PCR assay. Not all clones reach the TCRdb copy of this immuneACCESS table, which keeps in-frame sequences only. Checked studies attribute under half of the gap to unresolved V genes and leave the rest unexplained. This sample is represented by tens of thousands of clones; around 80% of them were singletons. The ten largest clones take up under 10% of the sample.

This record comes from a study of radiotherapy plus CTLA-4 blockade in lung cancer (dated by TCRdb to 2016 to 2019). Looking at the study overall: Objective responses were observed in approximately 18% of enrolled patients, and disease control was achieved in about 32%. The investigation overall reported the following: TCR clones derived from tumors expanded in peripheral blood after treatment with radiotherapy and ipilimumab. The strongest predictors of response were reported to be early dynamic shifts in blood T cell clones along with a rise in serum interferon-beta following radiation.

The V and J genes are TRBV7-2 and TRBJ1-5; the D segment could be TRBD1, given 5 matching bases. This TCR came from a human donor with non-small cell lung cancer who had a complete response to radiotherapy plus ipilimumab. Here the sequenced sample was peripheral blood, taken from a patient treated with radiotherapy plus ipilimumab. CDR3 region: CASSLGQGEVQPQHF. Here is the DNA: TGTGCCAGCAGCTTGGGGCAGGGAGAGGTACAGCCCCAGCATTTT.